The present entry profiles one T cell receptor (beta chain) with its context. Antigen unknown. This record belongs to a study of shared clonotypes between healthy human individuals. Study outcomes and limitations: Represented diversity, genetic and exposure-history alike, was limited by few donors.

Each unsorted PBMC replicate got 300 ng genomic DNA, tens of thousands of genomes. Profiling relied on immunoSEQ multiplex PCR, and the TCRdb table lists in-frame clones only, not all of them. The sample holds about 460,000 clones, about 74% seen once. The donors, healthy adults who were HIV-negative, had experienced no recent acute infections or vaccinations. About 84 million PBMCs supplied genomic DNA for unsorted samples. The sample comprised PBMCs. This receptor was identified in a woman aged 40 to 49 in good health. Some clones in this sample may be carry-over from other donors' samples.

The CDR3 DNA is TGCGCCAGCAGCGCTGGGGACAGGGGAGGAGAGACCCAGTACTTC. Its translation is CASSAGDRGGETQYF. The chain combines TRBV5-1 with TRBJ2-5, with 10 bases identical to TRBD1. The CDR3 runs 15 residues. V gave up 4 bases and J gave up 4 bases; unmatched junction bases: 7. In germline, CDR1 is SGHRS, CDR2 YFSETQ.